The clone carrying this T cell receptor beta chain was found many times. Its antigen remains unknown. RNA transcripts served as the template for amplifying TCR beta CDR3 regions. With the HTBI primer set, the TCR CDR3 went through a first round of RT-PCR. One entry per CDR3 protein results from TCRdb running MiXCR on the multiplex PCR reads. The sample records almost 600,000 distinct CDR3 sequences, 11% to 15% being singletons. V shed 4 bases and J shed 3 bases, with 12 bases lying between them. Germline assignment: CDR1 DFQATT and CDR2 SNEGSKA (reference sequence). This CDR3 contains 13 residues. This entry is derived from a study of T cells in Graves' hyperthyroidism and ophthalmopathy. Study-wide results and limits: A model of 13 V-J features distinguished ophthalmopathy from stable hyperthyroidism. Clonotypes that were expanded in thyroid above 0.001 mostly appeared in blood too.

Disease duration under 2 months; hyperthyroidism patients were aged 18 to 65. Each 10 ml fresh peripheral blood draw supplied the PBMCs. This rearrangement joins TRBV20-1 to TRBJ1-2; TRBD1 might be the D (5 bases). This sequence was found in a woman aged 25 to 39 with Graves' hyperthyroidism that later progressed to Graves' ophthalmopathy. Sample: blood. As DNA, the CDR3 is TGCAGTGCTATCCCCCGGGGCGACTATGGCTACACCTTC. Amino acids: CSAIPRGDYGYTF.